Here is one TCR beta chain with its context. The data were obtained in a study of blood T cells in healthy people across ages. Sample-barcoded 5' priming and a J-beta primer mix drove a second PCR of roughly 6 to 12 cycles. Each CDR3 protein is one row after TCRdb ran MiXCR on the 5' RACE reads. Altogether a few hundred thousand distinct CDR3 sequences are present, approximately 52% being singletons, with the ten largest covering 45% to 60%. CDR1 is SGDLS, CDR2 YYNGEE, per germline. The CDR3 extends over 15 amino acids. Trimming stripped 0 bases from V and 6 bases from J, with 13 bases between. The receptor was derived from a man aged 55 to 70 in good health. The specimen sequenced was blood. The rearrangement links TRBV9 to TRBJ2-1; D is possibly TRBD2 (5 bases). The CDR3 DNA reads as TGTGCCAGCAGCGTAGAACTAGTTAATGGCAATGAGCAGTTCTTC. This translates into CASSVELVNGNEQFF.